This TCR beta chain is drawn from a study of T cells in Graves' hyperthyroidism and ophthalmopathy. The study's findings and limits: Separating ophthalmopathy from stable hyperthyroidism was achieved by a 13 V-J model. Model output signaled ophthalmopathy a median around 6.9 months ahead of onset.

Researchers amplified the TCR beta CDR3 regions from RNA transcripts. The HTBI primer set drove a first-round RT-PCR of the TCR CDR3. A single record per CDR3 protein comes from TCRdb applying MiXCR to the multiplex PCR reads. The sample contains some 200,000 distinct CDR3 sequences, 15% to 20% of which appear only once. Fresh peripheral blood, 10 ml, was the source of the PBMCs. This clonotype was observed many times. What it binds is unknown. The sample consisted of blood. This TCR derives from a man between 50 and 59 years old with Graves' hyperthyroidism.

CDR3 coding DNA: TGCAGTGCTAGAGCGGCGGGAGGGCCGAGGGTTGAGCAGTTCTTC. It is translated as CSARAAGGPRVEQFF. The chain uses TRBV20-1 and TRBJ2-1, with 9 bases matching TRBD2. Germline CDR1 DFQATT, CDR2 SNEGSKA (reference sequence). This CDR3 has 15 residues. Germline trimming cut 1 base from V and 9 bases from J; bases unmatched to any gene: 10.